Sequencing of this T cell receptor beta chain was carried out in a study of PD-1 blockade in classical Hodgkin lymphoma. Overall study: Treatment was intravenous nivolumab, 3 mg/kg every 2 weeks, until progression. Study outcomes and limitations: No one has yet defined what causes the repertoire differences, which may be disease activity or prior therapy. Lower baseline TCR diversity marked trial partial responders and progressors.

The germline V gene encodes CDR1 SGHAT and CDR2 FQNNGV. V dropped 1 base and J dropped 1 base, with 7 bases sitting between them. The CDR3 covers 14 residues. Details on this clone: Its antigen is still unknown.

Measured with immunoSEQ multiplex PCR; TCRdb has only the in-frame clones, and not every one. The profile shows approximately 160,000 clones, 78% of them singletons. Following autologous stem cell transplantation, relapse occurred in every patient, and exposure to brentuximab vedotin varied. The material sequenced was peripheral blood mononuclear cells (PBMCs), taken before the second cycle of nivolumab. The chain employs TRBV11-2 and TRBJ1-1; no clear D. This TCR came from a human donor with classical Hodgkin lymphoma. The CDR3 nucleotides read TGTGCCAGCAGCTTAGTTGCCGCGAACACTGAAGCTTTCTTT. Its translation is CASSLVAANTEAFF.